This TCR beta chain is drawn from a study of T-cell reconstitution after alpha-beta-depleted transplantation in children. Study-level results: The study reportedly traced alpha-beta T cells about two months after transplant to several hundred expanded graft clones.

This clonotype was seen more than once but under ten times. What it binds is unknown. The V end lost 3 bases, the J end lost 4 bases, and 15 bases lay between the germline ends. Per the germline V gene, CDR1 is DFQATT and CDR2 is SNEGSKA (reference sequence). This CDR3 contains 14 residues. For TCRbeta, the library was prepared with unique molecular identifiers. TCRdb re-called the PCR reads with MiXCR, one entry per CDR3 protein. The sample yields approximately 85,000 distinct CDR3 sequences, about 14% seen once. The chain recombines TRBV20-1 with TRBJ2-5; D ambiguous. The clonotype originates from a male patient aged 2-10 years who had a stem cell transplant for acute lymphoblastic leukemia, so the T cells may come from the graft donor. The sequencing used PBMCs, mostly from graft donor cells, collected 180 days after TCRalphabeta/CD19-depleted stem cell transplant. CDR3 residues: CSASYTVAGETQYF. The CDR3 coding sequence is TGCAGTGCTAGCTACACCGTGGCAGGAGAGACCCAGTACTTC.